This is a list of T cell receptor beta chains from one sample in a study of blood T cells in healthy people across ages. TCRdb re-called the 5' RACE reads with MiXCR, one entry per CDR3 protein. The profile shows roughly 1.7 million distinct CDR3 sequences, around 36% of them singletons. The specimen was blood. These receptor sequences come from a woman aged 30 to 39 in good health. Both conserved end residues are part of each CDR3. Each record gives: clone size, CDR3 length, V gene, J gene, CDR3 protein. Clone size is not always given. Where it is, it says once, few, many or a class for expanded clones.

many	13	TRBV6-2/TRBV6-3	TRBJ2-1	CVEGGRALGKQFF
many	16	TRBV27	TRBJ2-5	CASSLSPGRRQETQYF
few	14	TRBV27	TRBJ1-1	CASSSTTGRTEAFF
-	16	TRBV4-2	-	CASNQTAPRGEGTQYF
few	14	TRBV27	TRBJ2-5	CATRLAGLGETQYF
few	17	TRBV4-1	TRBJ1-1	CASSFFFAKRANTEAFF
few	13	TRBV20-1	TRBJ2-1	CSAREGFYNEQFF
-	13	TRBV11-3	TRBJ2-5	CASSLSAEETQYF
few	12	TRBV20-1	TRBJ2-1	CSAHLAGTEQFF
-	13	TRBV10-3	TRBJ2-7	CAISEGPSYEQYF
-	16	TRBV5-1	TRBJ2-3	CASSFPRQTSTDTQYF
-	17	TRBV4-2	TRBJ2-7	CASSPTGPRREGHEQYF
few	16	TRBV5-1	TRBJ2-7	CASSFGTGVATAEQYF
-	14	TRBV6-4	TRBJ2-3	CASSPQGATDTQYF
-	14	TRBV24-1	TRBJ1-5	CATSAGQGNQPQHF
many	13	TRBV12-3/TRBV12-4	TRBJ2-4	CASSSGTVNIQYF
-	19	TRBV3-1	TRBJ2-1	CASSQVIGLAQSSYNERFF
few	12	TRBV5-1	TRBJ1-1	CASSHDSVEAFF
many	13	TRBV7-6	TRBJ2-7	CASSPGTANEQYF
few	13	TRBV6-6	TRBJ1-2	CATSTGASQGYTF
few	13	TRBV20-1	TRBJ1-1	CSAGGQLGTEAFF
few	16	TRBV9	TRBJ1-1	CASSVEPVGRNTEAFF
few	14	TRBV12-3/TRBV12-4	TRBJ1-1	CASSLGSQGTEAFF
-	16	TRBV9	TRBJ1-2	CASSPRGGALNYGCTF
few	13	TRBV7-9	TRBJ2-5	CATTGVIAETQYF
-	15	TRBV4-1	TRBJ2-5	CASRPTGWRQETQYF
-	13	TRBV20-1	TRBJ2-5	CSAPRQGRGTQYF
once	11	TRBV5-1	TRBJ2-1	CAVTEGGQQFF
few	16	TRBV4-2	TRBJ2-7	CASSQVSTGWAYEQYF
-	14	TRBV15	TRBJ2-4	CATRGSLAKNIQYF
few	14	TRBV20-1	TRBJ2-7	CSARDRTRRDEQYF
-	18	TRBV7-8	TRBJ2-5	CASSRRLAGGPGGETQYF
many	15	TRBV27	TRBJ2-1	CASSLRRGGNNEQFF
-	16	TRBV9	TRBJ2-3	CASSVQAGVSTDTQYF
-	11	TRBV10-2	TRBJ2-7	CAGSYSYEQYF
-	15	TRBV9	TRBJ1-2	CASSVDGGSNYGYTF
-	14	TRBV28	TRBJ1-4	CASSLSSLGEKLFF